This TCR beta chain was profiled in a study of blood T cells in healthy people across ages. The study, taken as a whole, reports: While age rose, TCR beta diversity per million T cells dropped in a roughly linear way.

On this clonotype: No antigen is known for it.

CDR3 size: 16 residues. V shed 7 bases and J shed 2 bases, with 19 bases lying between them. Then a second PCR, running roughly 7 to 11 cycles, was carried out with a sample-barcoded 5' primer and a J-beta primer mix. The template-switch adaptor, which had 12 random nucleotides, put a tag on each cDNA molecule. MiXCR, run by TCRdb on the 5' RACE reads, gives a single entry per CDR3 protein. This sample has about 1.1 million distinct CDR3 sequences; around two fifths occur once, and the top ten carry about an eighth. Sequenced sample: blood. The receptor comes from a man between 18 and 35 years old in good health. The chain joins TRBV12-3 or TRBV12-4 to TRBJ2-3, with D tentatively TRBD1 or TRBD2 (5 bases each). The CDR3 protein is CASTWDLRIDTDTQYF. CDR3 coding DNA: TGTGCCAGCACCTGGGACCTACGAATAGACACAGATACGCAGTATTTT.